The sequence of this T cell receptor beta chain was determined in a study of cytomegalovirus exposure and HLA in healthy donors. Study at large: The use of the same platform for the 95 to 150 validation repertoires and the roughly 670 first-cohort repertoires was reported by a later analysis.

Germline values: CDR1 MGHDK, CDR2 SYGVNS. The V and J ends lost 1 base and 2 bases respectively, with 14 bases between them. The CDR3 contains 16 residues. Turning to this clone: The antigen is undetermined.

Here immunoSEQ multiplex PCR was the method, and the copy in TCRdb shows in-frame clones only, minus some. The repertoire holds over 110,000 clones, with roughly 86% as singletons. General observations from the study: Researchers reported that three CMV-associated chains were confirmed in vitro as CMV antigen-specific. Cytomegalovirus status was reportedly diagnosed by the classifier with high sensitivity and specificity. The study listed around 150 cytomegalovirus-associated TCR beta chains.

The sequencing input was PBMCs. The TCR originated in a man between 18 and 29 years old in good health and CMV-seropositive. The chain uses TRBV25-1 and TRBJ2-5, with D unresolved. The DNA of the CDR3 is TGTGCCAGCAGTGAATTCTTCACAGAGAGTCAAGAGACCCAGTACTTC. Protein product: CASSEFFTESQETQYF.